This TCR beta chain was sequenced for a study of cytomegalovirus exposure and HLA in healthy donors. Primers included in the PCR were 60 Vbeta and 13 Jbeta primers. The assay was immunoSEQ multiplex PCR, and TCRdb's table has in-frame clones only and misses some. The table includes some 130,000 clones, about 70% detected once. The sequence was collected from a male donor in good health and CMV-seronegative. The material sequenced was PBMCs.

The CDR3 DNA reads TGTGCCAGCAGCGTAAGGGCGGGAGCAGCCGGGGAGCTGTTTTTT. This codes for CASSVRAGAAGELFF. The rearrangement links TRBV9 to TRBJ2-2, with TRBD2 matching 7 bases. Germline CDR1 and CDR2: SGDLS and YYNGEE. V lost 1 base, J lost 6 bases, and 6 bases stayed unmatched. The CDR3 contains 15 residues.